The 27 T cell receptor beta chains reported below all come from one sample, sequenced in a study of CD8 T cells in Susac syndrome. Random hexamers were used to reverse transcribe about 0.5 to 1 ug of RNA. TCRdb passed the immunoSEQ multiplex PCR reads through MiXCR, listing each CDR3 protein once. The sample gives some 97,000 distinct CDR3 sequences, about 95% of which show up once; approximately 0.3% is in the top ten. Sequencing input: CD8+ T cells from PBMCs. All receptors come from a human donor with Susac syndrome.

The chain recombines TRBV29-1 with TRBJ1-5; 7 bases map to TRBD1. V shed 4 bases and J 2 bases; nucleotides not matched to a gene: 2. The germline V gene encodes CDR1 SQVTM and CDR2 ANQGSEA. CDR3 length: 13 residues. In nucleotides, the CDR3 is TGCAGCGTTGGGGGGACAGGCAATCAGCCCCAGCATTTT. This gives the protein CSVGGTGNQPQHF. Supplemented by reference TRBV29-1 and TRBJ1-5, the full variable domain reads SAVISQKPSRDICQRGTSLTIQCQVDSQVTMMFWYRQQPGQSLTLIATANQGSEATYESGFVIDKFPISRPNLTFSTLTVSNMSPEDSSIYLCSVGGTGNQPQHFGDGTRLSIL.

This chain connects TRBV4-2 to TRBJ2-2; no reliable D call. Trimming shortened V by 5 bases and J by 4 bases, and 8 bases separated the two germline ends. This CDR3 region has 13 residues. Germline values: CDR1 LGHNA, CDR2 YNFKEQ. CDR3 region: CASSRDFTGELFF. The CDR3 DNA reads TGTGCCAGCAGCAGGGATTTCACCGGGGAGCTGTTTTTT.

The chain carries TRBV3-1 and TRBJ1-1; the D gene is possibly TRBD1 (6 bases). Looked up from germline, CDR1 is LGHDT and CDR2 is YNNKEL (reference sequence). The CDR3 is 15 amino acids. V lost 3 bases and J 0 bases, leaving 11 bases between the germline ends. CDR3 sequence (DNA): TGTGCCAGCAGCCAGAGACAGGCCATGAACACTGAAGCTTTCTTT. Its protein is CASSQRQAMNTEAFF.

This chain connects TRBV5-4 to TRBJ2-5; D remains ambiguous. V lost 3 bases and J lost 1, with 16 bases in between. The CDR3 is 16 residues long. Looked up from germline, CDR1 is SGHNT and CDR2 is YYREEE (reference sequence). The chain's CDR3 is CASSSPSQWGQETQYF. The CDR3 DNA reads TGTGCCAGCAGCTCTCCGTCTCAATGGGGCCAAGAGACCCAGTACTTC.

The chain combines TRBV29-1 with TRBJ2-7, with 11 bases that match TRBD1. J was trimmed by 5 bases and V by 5 bases; bases with no gene match: 11. The germline V gene encodes CDR1 SQVTM and CDR2 ANQGSEA. The CDR3 length is 15 residues. The chain's CDR3 is CSVSPGTGGRHEQYF. The CDR3 region has the DNA TGCAGCGTTTCCCCCGGGACAGGGGGACGCCACGAGCAGTACTTC.

This clonotype was counted once. The chain joins TRBV29-1 to TRBJ2-1, with TRBD2 matching over 9 bases. Germline CDR1 and CDR2: SQVTM and ANQGSEA. The CDR3 consists of 14 residues. With 3 bases clipped from V and 7 bases from J, the junction kept 7 bases outside the gene matches. As DNA, the CDR3 is TGCAGCGTTGACGTAGCGGGAGTCGGGAATGAGCAGTTCTTC. Protein sequence: CSVDVAGVGNEQFF.

The genes are TRBV9 and TRBJ2-3; a weak D match, TRBD2 (6 bases). CDR3 size: 14 residues. Germline V lookup: CDR1 SGDLS, CDR2 YYNGEE. Trimming cost V 6 bases and J 0 bases, with 11 bases left between them. DNA for the CDR3: TGTGCCAGCACCCTAGGGACTAGCACAGATACGCAGTATTTT. It is translated as CASTLGTSTDTQYF.

This chain connects TRBV20-1 to TRBJ2-3; D not certain. This CDR3 has 14 amino acids. Germline CDR1 is DFQATT and CDR2 is SNEGSKA (reference sequence). Trimming took off 7 bases at V and 1 base at J, with 15 bases between the two ends. The CDR3 loop reads CSVSGWARTDTQYF. In DNA form, the CDR3 reads TGCAGTGTAAGTGGGTGGGCCCGCACAGATACGCAGTATTTT.

The chain joins TRBV6-5 to TRBJ1-6; 7 bases align to TRBD1. The CDR3 sequence is 12 residues long. J lost 7 bases, V lost 8 bases, and 2 bases had no gene match. The germline gives CDR1 MNHEY, CDR2 SVGAGI. Here the CDR3 DNA reads TGTGCCAGCGGACAGGTGAATTCACCCCTCCACTTT. Translation: CASGQVNSPLHF.

This clonotype was counted a single time. Here the CDR3 DNA reads TGTGCCAGCAGTTCCCCAGGGGCCTCTGAAGCTTTCTTT. It is translated as CASSSPGASEAFF. This rearrangement joins TRBV12-3 or TRBV12-4 to TRBJ1-1, with D maybe TRBD1 (6 bases). This CDR3 spans 13 amino acids. V lost 4 bases and J lost 6, with 12 bases in between.

The rearrangement joins TRBV7-9 to TRBJ2-7; D may correspond to TRBD1 or TRBD2 (5 bases each). The germline V gene has CDR1 SEHNR and CDR2 FQNEAQ (reference sequence). The CDR3 totals 13 residues. V was trimmed by 8 bases and J by 1 base, leaving 12 bases between them. The CDR3 is CASRGPMSYEQYF. CDR3 coding DNA: TGTGCCAGCCGGGGCCCTATGTCCTACGAGCAGTACTTC.

V is TRBV7-3 and J is TRBJ2-3, with D possibly TRBD2 on 5 matching bases. From germline, CDR1 is SGHTA and CDR2 FQGTGA. Trimming took off 5 bases at V and 4 bases at J, with 16 bases between the two ends. The CDR3 spans 15 residues. This CDR3 is CASSQRRADPDTQYF. The CDR3, as DNA: TGTGCCAGCAGCCAAAGGCGGGCGGATCCAGATACGCAGTATTTT.

The V gene is TRBV7-9, the J gene TRBJ2-5, with D hard to call. With 7 bases removed from V and 6 bases from J, the gap between germline ends came to 21 bases. The CDR3 has 15 amino acids. Germline CDR1 and CDR2: SEHNR and FQNEAQ (reference sequence). Here the CDR3 DNA reads TGTGCCAGCATCGAGGACGGCTCAAGGCTGCAGACCCAGTACTTC. Translated, it gives CASIEDGSRLQTQYF.

This clonotype was observed a few times. The gene calls are TRBV7-2 and TRBJ2-7; TRBD1 might be the D (5 bases). V gave up 4 bases and J gave up 4 bases, with 8 bases separating them. The V gene's germline CDR1 is SGHTA and CDR2 FQGNSA. This CDR3 is 12 amino acids long. The CDR3 protein is CASSYDSYEQYF. DNA for the CDR3: TGTGCCAGCAGCTACGACAGTTACGAGCAGTACTTC.

This chain uses TRBV7-9 with TRBJ2-5; D unclear. CDR3 length: 14 amino acids. V was cut by 2 bases and J by 7 bases, with 14 bases left in between. The germline V gene encodes CDR1 SEHNR and CDR2 FQNEAQ (reference sequence). The CDR3 reads CASSLTRAPGTQYF. DNA of the CDR3: TGTGCCAGCAGCTTAACACGGGCCCCAGGGACCCAGTACTTC. The full variable domain, with the rest looked up from reference TRBV7-9 and TRBJ2-5, is DTGVSQNPRHKITKRGQNVTFRCDPISEHNRLYWYRQTLGQGPEFLTYFQNEAQLEKSRLLSDRFSAERPKGSFSTLEIQRTEQGDSAMYLCASSLTRAPGTQYFGPGTRLLVL.

V and J are TRBV10-2 and TRBJ2-3; 8 bases map to TRBD2. The CDR3 runs 15 residues. V shed 7 bases, J shed 0 bases, and the junction held 6 bases outside the gene matches. The germline gives CDR1 WSHSY, CDR2 SAAADI. The CDR3 DNA is TGCGCCAGCAAGGTTAGCGGGGCTAGCACAGATACGCAGTATTTT. Protein sequence: CASKVSGASTDTQYF.

J is TRBJ1-1 and V is TRBV9; no clear D gene. CDR1 and CDR2 (germline): SGDLS, YYNGEE. V dropped 0 bases and J dropped 4 bases, with 10 bases sitting between them. The CDR3 runs to 14 residues. CDR3 residues: CASSVGEGPTEAFF. The CDR3 nucleotides are TGTGCCAGCAGCGTAGGGGAAGGGCCCACTGAAGCTTTCTTT.

The rearrangement uses TRBV9 and TRBJ2-3; D uncertain. The CDR3 extends over 11 amino acids. V was shortened by 10 bases and J by 3 bases, with 9 bases between the two germline ends. From germline, CDR1 is SGDLS and CDR2 YYNGEE. The CDR3 DNA reads TGTGCCCGACCGGAGACAGATACGCAGTATTTT. Its protein is CARPETDTQYF.

This sequence joins TRBV7-2 and TRBJ2-5, with no clear D. V was pared by 6 bases and J by 1 base, with 12 bases between. Germline lookup yields CDR1 SGHTA and CDR2 FQGNSA. The CDR3 runs to 14 residues. The CDR3 reads CASSFDGRQETQYF. CDR3 DNA sequence: TGTGCCAGCAGTTTCGACGGACGCCAAGAGACCCAGTACTTC.

V usage is TRBV7-9 and J usage is TRBJ2-7; D gene ambiguous. With 4 bases removed from V and 4 bases from J, the gap between germline ends came to 8 bases. The CDR3 is 12 residues long. The germline gives CDR1 SEHNR, CDR2 FQNEAQ (reference sequence). CDR3 in DNA: TGTGCCAGCAGCTGGCAGGCTTACGAGCAGTACTTC. It specifies CASSWQAYEQYF.

The chain carries TRBV11-2 and TRBJ2-1; perhaps D is TRBD1 or TRBD2 (5 bases each). The CDR3 length is 15 residues. V was shortened by 8 bases and J by 7 bases, with 21 bases between the two germline ends. The germline CDR1 and CDR2 sequences are SGHAT and FQNNGV. DNA of the CDR3: TGTGCCAGCGCCCCGGGACCCATACTAGGGAATGAGCAGTTCTTC. Protein sequence: CASAPGPILGNEQFF.

The rearrangement links TRBV5-6 to TRBJ2-6; 8 bases match TRBD1. V lost 4 bases, J lost 2 bases, and 5 bases stayed unmatched. Germline-derived CDR1 and CDR2 are SGHDT and YYEEEE. The CDR3 loop spans 16 amino acids. CDR3 nucleotide sequence: TGTGCCAGCAGCGGTGGGACAGGTCCTGGGGCCAACGTCCTGACTTTC. It codes for CASSGGTGPGANVLTF.

This clonotype has only one observation. The V call is TRBV19, the J call TRBJ1-1, with 7 bases lining up with TRBD1. V was clipped by 5 bases and J by 5 bases; unmatched bases: 8. The CDR3 extends over 14 amino acids. The germline CDR1 and CDR2 sequences are LNHDA and SQIVND (reference sequence). Here the CDR3 reads CASSPTRGWTEAFF. The CDR3 nucleotides read TGTGCCAGTAGTCCTACCAGGGGGTGGACTGAAGCTTTCTTT.

This chain connects TRBV5-6 to TRBJ2-1; D may be TRBD1 (6 bases). Between the trimmed V and J ends, which lost 0 bases and 2 bases, there was a span of 9 bases. The CDR3 runs 15 residues. Per the germline V gene, CDR1 is SGHDT and CDR2 is YYEEEE. The DNA of the CDR3 is TGTGCCAGCAGCTTGGTGACAGGACCCTACAATGAGCAGTTCTTC. Encoded protein: CASSLVTGPYNEQFF.

The V and J genes are TRBV20-1 and TRBJ2-2; D may correspond to TRBD1 or TRBD2 (6 bases each). V lost 2 bases and J 4 bases, leaving 20 bases between the germline ends. The length of the CDR3 is 17 residues. The V gene's germline CDR1 is DFQATT and CDR2 SNEGSKA (reference sequence). The DNA of the CDR3 is TGCAGTGCTAGACCGGGGGACACGGTATTGGGCACCGGGGAGCTGTTTTTT. Translation gives CSARPGDTVLGTGELFF.

This clonotype has only one observation. The chain recombines TRBV27 with TRBJ1-2; maybe TRBD1 (5 bases). Germline CDR1 is MNHEY and CDR2 is SMNVEV (reference sequence). Trimming stripped 4 bases from V and 4 bases from J, with 16 bases between. The CDR3 totals 15 residues. The CDR3 region is CASSSVPGTVYGYTF. CDR3 coding DNA: TGTGCCAGCAGTTCTGTTCCTGGGACGGTCTATGGCTACACCTTC.

The chain joins TRBV6-5 to TRBJ1-5; the D is unclear. The CDR3 runs 13 residues. Germline loops: CDR1 MNHEY, CDR2 SVGAGI. Trimming removed 6 bases at V and 7 bases at J, with 13 bases between. The CDR3 coding sequence is TGTGCCAGCAGCCGCTTTGGTGGCCAGCCCCAGCATTTT. Protein sequence: CASSRFGGQPQHF.